This paragraph reports one T cell receptor beta chain. Its antigen is unknown. This sample is part of a study of beta chain features in type 1 diabetes. Notes on the study in general: Researchers caution that PCR might favor shorter templates, equally among patients and controls. Lower insertion and higher deletion counts appeared at VDJ junctions in type 1 diabetes patients.

Expressed TCRB transcripts were sequenced after all isolated RNA was converted to cDNA. The protocol was immunoSEQ multiplex PCR, while the TCRdb copy is restricted to in-frame clones and leaves out a portion. The table has under 450,000 clones, more than 11% seen once. There was one heparinised blood draw per donor, averaging around 0.11 L. Sorted cells reached over 95% purity in every population. The length of the CDR3 is 15 residues. V dropped 0 bases and J dropped 4 bases, with 10 bases sitting between them. Germline values: CDR1 MNHEY, CDR2 SVGAGI. The clonotype originates from a man aged 30 to 45 in good health. Sequencing was carried out using naive CD4+ T cells from blood. This chain joins TRBV6-5 and TRBJ2-1; D possibly matches TRBD1 or TRBD2 (5 bases each). This CDR3 reads CASSYSGDPYNEQFF. In nucleotides, the CDR3 is TGTGCCAGCAGTTACTCGGGGGACCCATACAATGAGCAGTTCTTC.